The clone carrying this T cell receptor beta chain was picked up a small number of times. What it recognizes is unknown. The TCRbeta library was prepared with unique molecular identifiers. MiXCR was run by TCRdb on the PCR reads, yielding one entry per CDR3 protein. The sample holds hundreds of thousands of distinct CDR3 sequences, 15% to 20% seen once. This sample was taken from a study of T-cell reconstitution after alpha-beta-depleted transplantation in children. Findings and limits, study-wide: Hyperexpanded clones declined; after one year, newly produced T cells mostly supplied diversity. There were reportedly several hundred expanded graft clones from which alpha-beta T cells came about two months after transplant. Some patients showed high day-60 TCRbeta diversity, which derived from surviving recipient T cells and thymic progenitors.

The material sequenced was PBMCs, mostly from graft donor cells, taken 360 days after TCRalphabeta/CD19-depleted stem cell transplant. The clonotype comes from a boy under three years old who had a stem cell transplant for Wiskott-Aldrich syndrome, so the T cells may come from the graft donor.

CDR3 nucleotides: TGTGCCAGCAGCTTAGAAGCGTACACAGATACGCAGTATTTT. Translation gives CASSLEAYTDTQYF. V is TRBV11-2 and J is TRBJ2-3; D remains ambiguous. CDR3 length: 14 amino acids. Germline-derived CDR1 and CDR2 are SGHAT and FQNNGV. V lost 0 bases and J 2 bases, leaving 6 bases between the germline ends.